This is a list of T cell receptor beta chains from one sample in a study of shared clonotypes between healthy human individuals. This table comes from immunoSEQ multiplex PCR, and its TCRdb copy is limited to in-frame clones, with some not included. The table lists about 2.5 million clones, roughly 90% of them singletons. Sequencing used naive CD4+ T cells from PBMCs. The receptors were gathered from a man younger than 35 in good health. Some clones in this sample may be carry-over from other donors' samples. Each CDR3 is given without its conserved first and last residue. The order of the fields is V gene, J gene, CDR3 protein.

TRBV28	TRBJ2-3	ASSFGDGASTDTQY
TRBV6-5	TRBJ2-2	ASSADRGRTGELF
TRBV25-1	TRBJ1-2	ASSKVGGYYGYT
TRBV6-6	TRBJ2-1	ASSPSGPSYNEQF
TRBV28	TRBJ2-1	ASSLGAASSYNEQF
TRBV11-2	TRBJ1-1	ASSLDPGHSGRGAF
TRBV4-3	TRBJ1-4	ASSQEYPGGKKLF
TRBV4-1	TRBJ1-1	ASSQVGATEAF
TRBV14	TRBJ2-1	ASSQDRGNEQF
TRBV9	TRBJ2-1	ASSVDRMSAAGYNEQF
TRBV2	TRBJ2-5	ASTREREETQY
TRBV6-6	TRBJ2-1	ASSYWRGEPYNEQF
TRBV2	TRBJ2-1	ASSEEEISYNEQF
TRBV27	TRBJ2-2	ASRPGGSFLAGELF
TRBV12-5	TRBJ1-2	ASGLLGKFYGYT
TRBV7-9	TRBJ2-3	ASSSLWTSGSEDRGQY
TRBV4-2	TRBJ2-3	ASSQGSGLPGTDTQY
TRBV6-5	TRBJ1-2	ASSYSQGGGEVYT
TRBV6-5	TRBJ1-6	ASSEGDSPLH
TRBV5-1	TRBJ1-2	ASSGGRGAGGYT
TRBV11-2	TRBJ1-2	ASSSLDRGYGYT
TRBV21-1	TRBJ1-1	ASSSRSWQGVNTEAF
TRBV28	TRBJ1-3	ASQRTWGRSGNTIY
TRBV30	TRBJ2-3	AWSEGLADTQY
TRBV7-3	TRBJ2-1	ASTLAGGPNNEQF
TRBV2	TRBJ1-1	ASSEGETTEAF
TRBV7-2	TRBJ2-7	ASSLAGLASYEQY
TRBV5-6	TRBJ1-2	ASSLTGGGYT
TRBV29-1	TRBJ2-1	SVVPTSATHNEQF
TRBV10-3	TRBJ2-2	AISDNTGELF
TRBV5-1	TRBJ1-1	ASSIQPSNTEAF